The next 27 T cell receptor beta chains were all read from a single sample in a study of blood T cells in healthy people across ages. Next came a second PCR, run for 7 to 11 cycles, which used a sample-barcoded 5' primer along with a J-beta primer mix. TCRdb used MiXCR to reprocess the 5' RACE reads, holding one entry per CDR3 protein. Among roughly 2 million distinct CDR3 sequences listed, about 50% were seen once. Material for sequencing was blood. All receptors come from a middle-aged woman in good health.

This clonotype turned up a few times. The V and J genes are TRBV28 and TRBJ2-1; D call uncertain. The V end lost 4 bases, the J end lost 6 bases, and 16 bases lay between the germline ends. The CDR3 runs 15 residues. The germline gives CDR1 MDHEN, CDR2 SYDVKM. CDR3 sequence reads: CASSSPWLGRNEQFF. In DNA form, the CDR3 reads TGTGCCAGCAGTTCACCGTGGTTGGGCCGCAATGAGCAGTTCTTC.

This rearrangement joins TRBV6-2 or TRBV6-3 to TRBJ2-3; D is ambiguous. CDR3 length: 14 amino acids. Trimming shortened V by 0 bases and J by 4 bases, and 8 bases separated the two germline ends. CDR1 MNHEY and CDR2 SVGEGT come from the germline V gene. CDR3 amino acids: CASSYSIGSDTQYF. In nucleotides, the CDR3 is TGTGCCAGCAGTTACTCTATAGGGTCAGATACGCAGTATTTT.

The V and J genes are TRBV6-5 and TRBJ1-1; D is unresolved. Trimming removed 2 bases at V and 10 bases at J, with 8 bases between. Germline-derived CDR1 and CDR2 are MNHEY and SVGAGI. CDR3 length equals 11 residues. The CDR3 loop is CASSYDKRAFF. CDR3 bases: TGTGCCAGCAGTTACGACAAAAGAGCTTTCTTT.

There are a few counts of this clonotype. CDR3 in amino acids: CASSLRQVGGEKLFF. The CDR3 DNA reads TGCGCCAGCAGCCTCAGACAGGTCGGGGGTGAAAAACTGTTTTTT. J is TRBJ1-4 and V is TRBV4-3, with D possibly TRBD1 on 6 matching bases. The CDR3 loop spans 15 amino acids. The germline gives CDR1 LGHNA, CDR2 YSLEER. Trimming removed 4 bases at V and 7 bases at J, with 16 bases between.

Concerning this clonotype itself: A much larger clone sits a single nucleotide away, making a read error possible. This sequence joins TRBV2 and TRBJ2-5; D remains ambiguous. Matching the DNA end better, TRBJ2-7 makes the J call doubtful. This CDR3 is 11 amino acids long. Germline V gene data show CDR1 as SNHLY and CDR2 as FYNNEI. The CDR3 sequence is CASRQTCEQYF. CDR3 in DNA: TGTGCCAGCAGACAGACCTGCGAGCAGTACTTC.

The V gene is TRBV20-1, the J gene TRBJ2-3; D not resolved. This CDR3 has 13 amino acids. Germline loops: CDR1 DFQATT, CDR2 SNEGSKA (reference sequence). The V end lost 1 base, the J end lost 2 bases, and 7 bases lay between the germline ends. In DNA, the CDR3 is TGCAGTGCTAGAGGGCGACCCACAGATACGCAGTATTTT. It yields the protein CSARGRPTDTQYF.

This clonotype has a handful of counts. J is TRBJ1-6 and V is TRBV9, with 10 nucleotides matching TRBD1. The CDR3 extends over 17 amino acids. Trimming removed 4 bases from V and 1 base from J; junction bases left unmatched: 5. CDR1 SGDLS and CDR2 YYNGEE come from the germline V gene. The CDR3 DNA is TGTGCCAGCAGCCCTTGGACAGGGGGATCCTATAATTCACCCCTCCACTTT. Translating gives CASSPWTGGSYNSPLHF.

The V and J genes are TRBV6-2 or TRBV6-3 and TRBJ2-3; D remains unclear. CDR3 size: 14 residues. Germline values: CDR1 MNHEY, CDR2 SVGEGT. V dropped 2 bases and J dropped 6 bases, with 12 bases sitting between them. CDR3 DNA sequence: TGTGCCAGCAGTTACCCGAATCGTAGGGATACGCAGTATTTT. It codes for CASSYPNRRDTQYF.

The V gene is TRBV4-3, the J gene TRBJ2-3; 7 nucleotides agree with TRBD1. Germline V gives CDR1 LGHNA, CDR2 YSLEER. V shed 0 bases, J shed 4 bases, and the junction held 10 bases outside the gene matches. The CDR3 loop spans 17 amino acids. This CDR3 reads CASSQDFRQGRADTQYF. In DNA form, the CDR3 reads TGCGCCAGCAGCCAAGATTTCCGACAGGGTAGGGCAGATACGCAGTATTTT.

V is TRBV20-1 and J is TRBJ1-5, with unresolved D. This CDR3 region has 13 residues. With 2 bases removed from V and 5 bases from J, the gap between germline ends came to 10 bases. Germline CDR1 is DFQATT and CDR2 is SNEGSKA (reference sequence). DNA for the CDR3: TGCAGTGCTAGACGAGACACCGATCAGCCCCAGCATTTT. It translates to CSARRDTDQPQHF.

This rearrangement joins TRBV2 to TRBJ2-5, with TRBD2 matching over 13 bases. This CDR3 is built from 19 residues. CDR1 and CDR2 (germline): SNHLY, FYNNEI. J lost 11 bases, V lost 4 bases, and 22 bases had no gene match. CDR3 coding DNA: TGTGCCAGCAGTGGGTTACAGGGGACTAGCGGGGCCCCGGGTAATGAGCAGTACTTC. Translating gives CASSGLQGTSGAPGNEQYF.

The sample holds a few counts of this clonotype. The chain couples TRBV6-5 to TRBJ2-1; D unclear. The CDR3 contains 11 residues. V was pared by 2 bases and J by 14 bases, with 10 bases between. The germline CDR1 and CDR2 sequences are MNHEY and SVGAGI. CDR3 amino acids: CASSYGSAEFF. As DNA, the CDR3 is TGTGCCAGCAGTTACGGGTCCGCGGAGTTCTTC.

The J gene is TRBJ2-1, the V gene TRBV20-1; 10 nucleotides line up with TRBD2. Germline V lookup: CDR1 DFQATT, CDR2 SNEGSKA (reference sequence). CDR3 length equals 14 residues. The V and J ends lost 3 bases and 10 bases, in that order; junction bases with no gene match: 9. CDR3 nucleotides: TGCAGTGCTAGTACTAGCGGGATCAGAGGAGAGCAGTTCTTC. It encodes CSASTSGIRGEQFF.

Concerning this clonotype itself: Germline and junction disagree at one end, which may indicate a read error. The chain carries TRBV7-9 and TRBJ2-7; unclear D gene. This CDR3 has 17 residues. Germline lookup yields CDR1 SEHNR and CDR2 FQNEAQ (reference sequence). DNA of the CDR3: TGTGCCAGCAGCTTAGAAACAGACCTATCTCCCTCCTACGGGCAGTACTTC. Amino acid sequence: CASSLETDLSPSYGQYF.

The genes are TRBV5-6 and TRBJ1-2; a weak D match, TRBD1 (5 bases). Trimming cost V 6 bases and J 3 bases, with 15 bases left between them. From germline, CDR1 is SGHDT and CDR2 YYEEEE. The CDR3 is 14 residues long. The chain's CDR3 is CASILTSGYYGYTF. CDR3 DNA sequence: TGTGCCAGCATCCTAACCTCAGGGTACTATGGCTACACCTTC.

The V call is TRBV7-2, the J call TRBJ1-1; possible D gene TRBD1, 5 bases. This CDR3 region has 15 residues. The V gene's germline CDR1 is SGHTA and CDR2 FQGNSA. Trimming removed 5 bases from V and 4 bases from J, with 17 bases in between. This chain's CDR3 is CASSPRRGMGTEAFF. CDR3 coding DNA: TGTGCCAGCAGCCCACGTCGGGGGATGGGCACTGAAGCTTTCTTT.

The rearrangement uses TRBV27 and TRBJ1-5, with D unresolved. The germline V and J ends were trimmed by 0 bases and 4 bases, with 7 bases remaining between them. The CDR3 runs 14 residues. The germline CDR1 and CDR2 sequences are MNHEY and SMNVEV (reference sequence). The CDR3 is CASSLSGLNQPQHF. CDR3 DNA: TGTGCCAGCAGTTTATCCGGGCTAAATCAGCCCCAGCATTTT.

The chain has TRBV15 and TRBJ2-7; D could derive from TRBD1 or TRBD2 (5 bases each). The J call is doubtful: the DNA matches TRBJ2-4 better. Germline CDR1 and CDR2: LNHNV and YYDKDF (reference sequence). The CDR3 runs 14 residues. The CDR3 nucleotides read TGTGCCACCAGCAGAGATCCACGAGGGGACATTCAGTACTTC. As protein: CATSRDPRGDIQYF.

This clonotype was counted between two and nine times. The chain couples TRBV28 to TRBJ2-7; D possibly corresponds to TRBD2 (6 bases). The CDR3 has 15 amino acids. The V end lost 7 bases, the J end lost 0 bases, and 16 bases lay between the germline ends. Germline assignment: CDR1 MDHEN and CDR2 SYDVKM. The CDR3 sequence: CASTISGPTSYEQYF. In DNA, the CDR3 is TGTGCCAGCACCATTAGCGGCCCTACCTCCTACGAGCAGTACTTC.

This clonotype has more than one count but fewer than ten. The chain is built from TRBV6-2 or TRBV6-3 and TRBJ2-7, with TRBD1 matching over 7 bases. The CDR3 covers 15 residues. The ends lost 6 bases at V and 2 bases at J; junction bases unmatched: 10. From germline, CDR1 is MNHEY and CDR2 SVGEGT. CDR3 sequence reads: CASRIDRASTYEQYF. For the CDR3, the DNA is TGTGCCAGCAGAATAGACAGGGCGAGCACCTACGAGCAGTACTTC.

This clonotype showed up just once. The rearrangement uses TRBV25-1 and TRBJ2-1; TRBD2 matches 7 bases. V shed 1 base, J shed 5 bases, and the junction held 8 bases outside the gene matches. The CDR3 has 16 residues. Germline V CDR1 and CDR2: MGHDK, SYGVNS. CDR3: CASSELPLTSNNEQFF. CDR3 bases: TGTGCCAGCAGTGAATTACCTCTGACTAGCAACAATGAGCAGTTCTTC. The full variable domain, rest sourced from reference TRBV25-1 and TRBJ2-1, is EADIYQTPRYLVIGTGKKITLECSQTMGHDKMYWYQQDPGMELHLIHYSYGVNSTEKGDLSSESTVSRIRTEHFPLTLESARPSHTSQYLCASSELPLTSNNEQFFGPGTRLTVL.

This clonotype has more than one count but fewer than ten. Here the CDR3 reads CASSLRAWGETQYF. CDR3 coding DNA: TGTGCCAGCAGCTTAAGGGCCTGGGGAGAGACCCAGTACTTC. The chain joins TRBV13 to TRBJ2-5; no clear D gene. The CDR3 length is 14 residues. Germline V lookup: CDR1 PRHDT, CDR2 FYEKMQ (reference sequence). The V end was cut by 2 bases, the J end by 4 bases, with 11 bases between.

The chain employs TRBV6-6 and TRBJ1-1; maybe TRBD1 (6 bases). V gave up 0 bases and J gave up 1 base, with 9 bases separating them. There are 15 residues in the CDR3. Germline lookup yields CDR1 MNHNY and CDR2 SVGAGI (reference sequence). CDR3 amino acids: CASSYSKGGNTEAFF. The CDR3 bases are TGTGCCAGCAGTTACTCGAAGGGGGGGAACACTGAAGCTTTCTTT.

The chain is built from TRBV27 and TRBJ2-5; 7 nucleotides line up with TRBD2. The trim removed 4 bases at V and 6 bases at J, leaving 14 bases unmatched. This CDR3 region has 16 residues. Germline assignment: CDR1 MNHEY and CDR2 SMNVEV (reference sequence). The DNA of the CDR3 is TGTGCCAGCAGTTATTCGCCAGGACTAGGCACAAAGACCCAGTACTTC. The encoded protein is CASSYSPGLGTKTQYF.

This rearrangement joins TRBV5-1 to TRBJ2-3, with D possibly being TRBD2 (5 bases). The CDR3 is 15 residues long. Per the germline V gene, CDR1 is SGHRS and CDR2 is YFSETQ. Trimming stripped 2 bases from V and 1 base from J, with 11 bases between. The CDR3 here is CASSFGLLGTDTQYF. The CDR3 nucleotides read TGCGCCAGCAGCTTCGGACTCCTCGGCACAGATACGCAGTATTTT.

Concerning this clonotype itself: With only one base between it and a far larger clone, this is likely a read error. The chain has TRBV2 and TRBJ2-1; D may be TRBD1 (5 bases). The length of the CDR3 is 12 residues. The germline gives CDR1 SNHLY, CDR2 FYNNEI. V shed 6 bases and J shed 5 bases, with 8 bases lying between them. The CDR3, as DNA: TGTGCCAGCAGGTTAGGGGACAATGAGCAGTTCTTC. Translating gives CASRLGDNEQFF.

This clonotype occurred a few times. The chain carries TRBV27 and TRBJ2-7; no reliable D call. The CDR3 spans 13 residues. CDR1 and CDR2 (germline): MNHEY, SMNVEV (reference sequence). The germline V and J ends were trimmed by 5 bases and 3 bases, with 11 bases remaining between them. The CDR3 protein is CASSLHPRYEQYF. The CDR3 coding sequence is TGTGCCAGCAGTCTCCATCCCCGCTACGAGCAGTACTTC.